These T cell receptor beta chains were read from a single sample in a study of molecular identifiers for immune sequencing clone quantification. TCRdb re-analysed the PCR reads in MiXCR, keeping a single row per CDR3 protein. The sample lists around 470,000 distinct CDR3 sequences; 20% to 25% were seen once. The sequenced sample was naive CD8+ T cells from blood, with Jurkat cell RNA spiked in. The receptors originated from a human donor in good health. Some libraries in this study had Jurkat cell RNA spiked in. CDR3s include the opening cysteine and the closing phenylalanine or tryptophan. A D gene is named only where the DNA matches it firmly.

TRBJ2-7 | 15 | - | TRBV21-1 | CASSTSASSVGEQYF
TRBJ2-7 | 14 | - | TRBV4-1 | CASSQDPLSYEQYF
TRBJ2-3 | 14 | TRBD2 | TRBV20-1 | CSARDLAGIDTQYF
TRBJ2-7 | 14 | TRBD2 | TRBV27 | CASRWLAGEGEQYF
TRBJ2-7 | 15 | TRBD1 | TRBV30 | CAWSPSLQGAYEQYF
TRBJ1-2 | 15 | TRBD1 | TRBV7-9 | CASSPGTGGYYGYTF
TRBJ2-7 | 16 | TRBD2 | TRBV7-9 | CASSPIAGGPFYEQYF
TRBJ1-1 | 14 | - | TRBV2 | CASKEDSLNTEAFF
TRBJ2-7 | 17 | - | TRBV19 | CASSIDLPQDGPYEQYF
TRBJ2-3 | 13 | TRBD2 | TRBV2 | CASRSGRTDTQYF
TRBJ1-2 | 16 | - | TRBV4-2 | CASSQDYRDDWNGYTF
TRBJ1-6 | 16 | - | TRBV10-3 | CAISEDSANYNSPLHF
TRBJ2-7 | 15 | TRBD1 | TRBV7-9 | CASSLPGTAAYEQYF
TRBJ2-7 | 14 | TRBD1 | TRBV5-1 | CASSFGGQGYEQYF
TRBJ2-5 | 16 | - | TRBV5-5 | CASSLRGQIQQETQYF
TRBJ2-7 | 15 | - | TRBV7-2 | CASSLARDFRYEQYF
TRBJ2-7 | 15 | - | TRBV19 | CASSMGSGLGYEQYF
TRBJ2-5 | 16 | TRBD2 | TRBV6-2/TRBV6-3 | CASSITGTTISETQYF
TRBJ1-4 | 13 | - | TRBV7-9 | CASSQGRNEKLFF
TRBJ2-2 | 17 | - | TRBV4-1 | CASSPSGAPSHTGELFF
TRBJ1-4 | 16 | TRBD1 | TRBV4-3 | CASSQGVGTGNEKLFF
TRBJ2-3 | 15 | TRBD1 | TRBV10-1 | CASSTGQGNSDTQYF
TRBJ2-1 | 14 | - | TRBV30 | CAWSYEGGWDEQFF
TRBJ2-5 | 15 | - | TRBV7-2 | CASSPTSPFGETQYF
TRBJ2-1 | 16 | - | TRBV2 | CASSDREGIVENEQFF
TRBJ2-1 | 13 | - | TRBV19 | CATSLLANNEQFF
TRBJ2-2 | 16 | - | TRBV7-9 | CASTPRTARNTGELFF
TRBJ2-3 | 12 | - | TRBV19 | CASTQCTDTQYF
TRBJ2-6 | 18 | TRBD1 | TRBV12-3/TRBV12-4 | CASSLGGRGISGANVLTF
TRBJ2-7 | 14 | - | TRBV27 | CASSLSVPPYEQYF
TRBJ2-7 | 15 | - | TRBV6-5 | CASSYRSSTSYEQYF
TRBJ2-7 | 16 | - | TRBV9 | CASSVAVELGVGEQYF
TRBJ1-3 | 17 | - | TRBV19 | CASSIGIPEVSGNTIYF
TRBJ2-2 | 14 | TRBD2 | TRBV27 | CASSLGLAHGELFF
TRBJ1-1 | 14 | - | TRBV6-5 | CASSPGGRDTEAFF
TRBJ2-7 | 13 | - | TRBV9 | CASSEGSSYEQYF